The clone carrying this T cell receptor (beta chain) was observed a handful of times. What it binds is not known. The data stem from a study of T cell responses to AZD1222 COVID-19 vaccine. Study-level background: Second doses at about 4 or about 12 weeks were pooled.

The germline V gene has CDR1 SGDLS and CDR2 YYNGEE. Trimming took 0 bases from V and 6 from J, leaving 13 bases between them. The CDR3 runs 14 residues. General observations from the study: Along spike, vaccine-associated CD4 TCRs were found throughout, with dominance at 160-218 and 743-854. The donors showed a predominance of white British ancestry and of females, with possible underestimation of clonal diversity. Once two AZD1222 doses were given, Spike-specific TCR breadth and depth went up.

Assay: immunoSEQ multiplex PCR; the TCRdb copy retains only in-frame clones and omits some. This table has approximately 150,000 clones, about nine tenths appearing once. J is TRBJ2-7 and V is TRBV9, with a tentative D call TRBD2 (6 bases). This clonotype was sampled from an adult in good health. The sample was peripheral blood, taken on day 0 of AZD1222 vaccination. The CDR3 spells CASSVEPSDSEQYF. For the CDR3, the DNA is TGTGCCAGCAGCGTAGAGCCTAGCGATTCCGAGCAGTACTTC.